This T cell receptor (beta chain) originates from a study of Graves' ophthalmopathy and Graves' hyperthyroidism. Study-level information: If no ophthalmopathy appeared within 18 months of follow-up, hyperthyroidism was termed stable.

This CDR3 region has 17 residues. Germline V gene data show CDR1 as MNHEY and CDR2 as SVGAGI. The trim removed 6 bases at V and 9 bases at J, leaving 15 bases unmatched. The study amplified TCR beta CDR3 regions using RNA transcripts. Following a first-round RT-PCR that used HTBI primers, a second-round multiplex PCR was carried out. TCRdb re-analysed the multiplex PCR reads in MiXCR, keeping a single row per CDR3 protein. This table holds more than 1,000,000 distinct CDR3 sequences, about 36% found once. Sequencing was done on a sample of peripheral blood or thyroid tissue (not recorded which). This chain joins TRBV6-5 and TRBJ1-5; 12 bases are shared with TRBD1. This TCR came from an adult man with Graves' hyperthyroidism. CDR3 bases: TGTGCCAGCAGCCCGGGGACAGGGGGCGCCGGCGGTCTGCCCCAGCATTTT. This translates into CASSPGTGGAGGLPQHF.